The source of this T cell receptor (beta chain) is a study of T cell repertoires in cytomegalovirus infection. Study information: Recently identified HLA-C-restricted CMV epitopes were among the peptides used. Both a matching HLA type and CMV infection were indicated by public TCR beta signatures. Notes on the study in general: Cumulative frequency of public TCR beta families picked out carriers of CMV plus the relevant HLA. There were HLA-C-restricted CMV-specific TCR beta clonotypes dominating the ex vivo response.

TCRdb analysed the reads with MiXCR anew, one entry per CDR3 protein. The sample has approximately 1,000,000 distinct CDR3 sequences; approximately 31% are singletons. V was cut by 8 bases and J by 7 bases, with 12 bases left in between. CDR1 and CDR2 (germline): SGHVT, SQSDAQ. The CDR3 has 12 residues. As for this clonotype: Its antigen is as yet unknown.

The chain has TRBV7-4 and TRBJ2-1; D possibly corresponds to TRBD1 (7 bases). Material: cultured CD8+ T cells from PBMCs, obtained from culture after CMV antigen stimulation. This receptor was obtained from a human donor in good health (CMV status not recorded). Some clones in this sample may be carry-over from other donors' samples. CDR3 sequence (DNA): TGTGCCAGCGCTCAGGGGGGAAATGAGCAGTTCTTC. It translates to CASAQGGNEQFF.